This T cell receptor (beta chain) is drawn from a study of T cells in Graves' hyperthyroidism and ophthalmopathy. Study-level points and caveats: Prediction of ophthalmopathy progression came a median around 6 months pre-onset. In the analysis, a 13 V-J model separated ophthalmopathy from stable hyperthyroidism.

Amplification of TCR beta CDR3 regions used RNA as the template. HTBI primers drove first-round RT-PCR of the TCR CDR3. TCRdb reanalysed the multiplex PCR reads using MiXCR and keeps one entry per CDR3 protein. In the table there are about 380,000 distinct CDR3 sequences, around 20% of which are singletons. The CDR3 totals 16 residues. The junction had 12 bases not matched to a gene; V was cut back by 8 bases and J by 2 bases. The germline V gene encodes CDR1 PRHDT and CDR2 FYEKMQ (reference sequence). Many counts were recorded for this clonotype. The antigen is unknown. Each diagnosis was grounded in clinical symptoms, serum thyroxine and TRAb, thyroid ultrasound, and orbital computed tomography. Cells are PBMCs isolated from 10 ml of fresh blood.

The sequenced material came from blood. The rearrangement joins TRBV13 to TRBJ2-3, with TRBD2 identical over 8 bases. The sequence was obtained from a man aged 18 to 30 with Graves' ophthalmopathy. The CDR3 DNA reads as TGTGCCAGCGCCTCAGTGAGCGGGGGCAACACAGATACGCAGTATTTT. This codes for CASASVSGGNTDTQYF.